The TCR beta chain under discussion was sequenced for a study of shared clonotypes between healthy human individuals. About this clone: What it binds is not known.

TCRdb keeps only in-frame clones here, not all; method: immunoSEQ multiplex PCR. The table has over 1.4 million clones, roughly 96% seen once. Trimming left V 2 bases short and J 3 bases short, with 16 bases between. The length of the CDR3 is 16 residues. CDR1 MDHEN and CDR2 SYDVKM come from the germline V gene. Every donor was a Caucasian adult from Nashville, Tennessee. Study results and caveats: Generation of non-shared clonotypes was less probable than generation of clonotypes shared by all four donors.

The specimen sequenced was naive CD4+ T cells sorted from blood. Indicated subset: CD45RA+ positively selected. The chain is built from TRBV28 and TRBJ1-1; D call uncertain. The TCR sequence derives from a man aged 30 to 39 in good health. The DNA of the CDR3 is TGTGCCAGCAGTTTACTGGCGGTAAGATTCTACACTGAAGCTTTCTTT. It is translated as CASSLLAVRFYTEAFF.